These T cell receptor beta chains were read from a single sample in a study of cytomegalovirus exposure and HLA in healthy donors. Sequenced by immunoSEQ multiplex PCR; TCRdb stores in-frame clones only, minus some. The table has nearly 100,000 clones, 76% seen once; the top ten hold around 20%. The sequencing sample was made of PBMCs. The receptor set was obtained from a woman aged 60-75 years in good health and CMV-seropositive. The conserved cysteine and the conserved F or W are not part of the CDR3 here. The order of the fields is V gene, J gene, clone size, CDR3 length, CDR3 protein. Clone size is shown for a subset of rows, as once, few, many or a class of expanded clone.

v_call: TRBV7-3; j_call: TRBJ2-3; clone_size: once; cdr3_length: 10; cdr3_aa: ASSPSGDTQY
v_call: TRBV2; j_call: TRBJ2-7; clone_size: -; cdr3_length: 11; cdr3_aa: ASRRDITYEQY
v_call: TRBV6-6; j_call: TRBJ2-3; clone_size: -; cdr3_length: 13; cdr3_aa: ASSYSTLTPDTQY
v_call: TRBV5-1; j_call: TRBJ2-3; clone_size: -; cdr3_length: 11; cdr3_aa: ASSTALTDTQY
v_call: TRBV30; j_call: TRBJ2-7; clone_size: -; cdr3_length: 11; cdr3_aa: ASQGGQTYEQY
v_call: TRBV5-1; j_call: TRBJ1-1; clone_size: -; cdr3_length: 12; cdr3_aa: ASSLAIRNTEAF
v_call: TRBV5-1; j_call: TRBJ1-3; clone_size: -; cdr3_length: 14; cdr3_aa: ASSLSLPGSGNTIY
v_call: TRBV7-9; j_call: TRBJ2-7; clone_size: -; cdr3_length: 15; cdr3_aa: ASSPKTRDRPSYEQY
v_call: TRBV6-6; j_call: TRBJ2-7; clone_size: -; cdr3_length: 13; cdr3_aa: ASSFRQGGPYEQY
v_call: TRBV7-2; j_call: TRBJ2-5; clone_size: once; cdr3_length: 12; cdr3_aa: ASSLHGLSGTQY
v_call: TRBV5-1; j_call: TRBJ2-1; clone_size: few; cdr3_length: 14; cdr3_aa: ASSKDLAGAYNEQF
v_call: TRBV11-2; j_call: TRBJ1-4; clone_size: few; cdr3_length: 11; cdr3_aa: ASSLERTEKLF
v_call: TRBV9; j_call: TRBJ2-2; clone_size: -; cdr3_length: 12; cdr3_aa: ASSASRLTGELF
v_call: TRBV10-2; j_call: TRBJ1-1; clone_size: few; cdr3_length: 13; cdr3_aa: ASSSTGTANTEAF
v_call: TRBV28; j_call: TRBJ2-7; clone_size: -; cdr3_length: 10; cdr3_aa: ASTGQVGEQY
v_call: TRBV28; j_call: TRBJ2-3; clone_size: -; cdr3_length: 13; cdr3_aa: ASIWSGARTETQY
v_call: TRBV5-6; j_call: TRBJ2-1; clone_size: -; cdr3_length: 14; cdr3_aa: ASSLDPSGGPLIWF
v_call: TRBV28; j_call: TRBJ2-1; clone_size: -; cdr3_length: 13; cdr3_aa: ASKNRDRAYNEQF
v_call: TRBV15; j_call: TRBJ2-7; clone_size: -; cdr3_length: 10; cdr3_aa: ATSRDRYEQY
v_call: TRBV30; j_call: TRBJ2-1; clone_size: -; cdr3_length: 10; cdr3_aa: AWTSVYNEQF
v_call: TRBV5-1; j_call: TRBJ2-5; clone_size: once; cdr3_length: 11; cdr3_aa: ASSLGTAETQY
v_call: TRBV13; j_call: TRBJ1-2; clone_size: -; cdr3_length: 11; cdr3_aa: ASSRAPSYGYT
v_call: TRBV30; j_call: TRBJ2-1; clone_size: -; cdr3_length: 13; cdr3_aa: AWSKGASSYNEQF
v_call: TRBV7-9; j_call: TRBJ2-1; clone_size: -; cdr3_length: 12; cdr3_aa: ASTPGDFYNEQF
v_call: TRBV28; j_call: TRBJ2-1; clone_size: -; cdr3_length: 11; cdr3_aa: ASRAGVENEQF
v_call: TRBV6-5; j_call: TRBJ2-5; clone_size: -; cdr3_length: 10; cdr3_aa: ASSSGEETQY
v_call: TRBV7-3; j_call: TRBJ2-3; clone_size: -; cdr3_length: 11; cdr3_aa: ASSPSGADTQY
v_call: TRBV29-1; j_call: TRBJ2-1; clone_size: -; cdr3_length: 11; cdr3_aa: SVESGKDYEQF
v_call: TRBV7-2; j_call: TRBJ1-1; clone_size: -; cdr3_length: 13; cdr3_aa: ASSGQTGGRTEAF
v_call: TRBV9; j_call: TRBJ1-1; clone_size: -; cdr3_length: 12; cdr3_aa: ASSVEAGGTEAF
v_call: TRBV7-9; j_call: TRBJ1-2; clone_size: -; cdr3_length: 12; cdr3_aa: ASSFSGGNYGYT
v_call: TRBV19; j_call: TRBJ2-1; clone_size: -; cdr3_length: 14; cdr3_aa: ASSIGPSGGLNEQF
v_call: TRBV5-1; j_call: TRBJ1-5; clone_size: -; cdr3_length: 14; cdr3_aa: ASSPSGQGADRPQH
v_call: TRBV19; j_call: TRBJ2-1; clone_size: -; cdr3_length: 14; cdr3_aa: ASSILAGTTYNEQF
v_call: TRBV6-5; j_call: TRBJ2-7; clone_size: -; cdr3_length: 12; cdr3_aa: ASRRVAGTYEQY
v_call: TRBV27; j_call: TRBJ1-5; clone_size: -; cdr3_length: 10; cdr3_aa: ASSSRGQPQH
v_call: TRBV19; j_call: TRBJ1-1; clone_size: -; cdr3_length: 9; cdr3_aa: ASRWTGEAF
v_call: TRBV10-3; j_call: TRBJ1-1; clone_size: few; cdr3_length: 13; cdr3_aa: AISTRVDKNTEAF
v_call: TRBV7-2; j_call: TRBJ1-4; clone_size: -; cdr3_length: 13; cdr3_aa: ASSPGTGRNEKLF
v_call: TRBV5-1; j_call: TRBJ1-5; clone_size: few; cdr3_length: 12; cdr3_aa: ASSLAGGTQPQH
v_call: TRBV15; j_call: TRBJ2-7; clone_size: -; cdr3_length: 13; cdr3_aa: ATSREWTGRDEQY
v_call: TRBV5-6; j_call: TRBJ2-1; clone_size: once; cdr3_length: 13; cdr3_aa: ASSWREGGYNEQF
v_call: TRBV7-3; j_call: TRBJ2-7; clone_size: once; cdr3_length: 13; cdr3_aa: ASSLLGDRDTEQY
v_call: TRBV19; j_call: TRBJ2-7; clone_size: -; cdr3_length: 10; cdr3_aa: ASSPGTYEQY
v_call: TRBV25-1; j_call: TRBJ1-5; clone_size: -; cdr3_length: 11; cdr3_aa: ASSLTGDQPQH
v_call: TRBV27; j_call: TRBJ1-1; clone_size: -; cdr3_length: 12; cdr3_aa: ASSLEGAYTEAF
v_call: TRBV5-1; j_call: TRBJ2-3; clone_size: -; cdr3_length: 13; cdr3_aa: ASSIRTGYTDTQY
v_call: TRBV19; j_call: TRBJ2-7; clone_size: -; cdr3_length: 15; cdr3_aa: ASSARLGHTSSYEQY
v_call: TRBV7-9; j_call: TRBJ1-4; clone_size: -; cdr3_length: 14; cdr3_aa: SSSLGRETTNEKLF
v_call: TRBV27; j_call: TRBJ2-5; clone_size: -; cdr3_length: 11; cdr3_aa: ASSRQGQETQY
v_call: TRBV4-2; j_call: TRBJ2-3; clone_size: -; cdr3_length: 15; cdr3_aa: ASSQDRTGGGTDTQY
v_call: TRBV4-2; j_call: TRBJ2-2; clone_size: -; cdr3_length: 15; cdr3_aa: ASSQDRASGTLGELF
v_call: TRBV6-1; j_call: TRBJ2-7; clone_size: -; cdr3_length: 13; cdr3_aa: ASSDNGLSAYEQY
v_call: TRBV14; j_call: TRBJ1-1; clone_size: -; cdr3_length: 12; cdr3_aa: ASSGIEQYTEAF